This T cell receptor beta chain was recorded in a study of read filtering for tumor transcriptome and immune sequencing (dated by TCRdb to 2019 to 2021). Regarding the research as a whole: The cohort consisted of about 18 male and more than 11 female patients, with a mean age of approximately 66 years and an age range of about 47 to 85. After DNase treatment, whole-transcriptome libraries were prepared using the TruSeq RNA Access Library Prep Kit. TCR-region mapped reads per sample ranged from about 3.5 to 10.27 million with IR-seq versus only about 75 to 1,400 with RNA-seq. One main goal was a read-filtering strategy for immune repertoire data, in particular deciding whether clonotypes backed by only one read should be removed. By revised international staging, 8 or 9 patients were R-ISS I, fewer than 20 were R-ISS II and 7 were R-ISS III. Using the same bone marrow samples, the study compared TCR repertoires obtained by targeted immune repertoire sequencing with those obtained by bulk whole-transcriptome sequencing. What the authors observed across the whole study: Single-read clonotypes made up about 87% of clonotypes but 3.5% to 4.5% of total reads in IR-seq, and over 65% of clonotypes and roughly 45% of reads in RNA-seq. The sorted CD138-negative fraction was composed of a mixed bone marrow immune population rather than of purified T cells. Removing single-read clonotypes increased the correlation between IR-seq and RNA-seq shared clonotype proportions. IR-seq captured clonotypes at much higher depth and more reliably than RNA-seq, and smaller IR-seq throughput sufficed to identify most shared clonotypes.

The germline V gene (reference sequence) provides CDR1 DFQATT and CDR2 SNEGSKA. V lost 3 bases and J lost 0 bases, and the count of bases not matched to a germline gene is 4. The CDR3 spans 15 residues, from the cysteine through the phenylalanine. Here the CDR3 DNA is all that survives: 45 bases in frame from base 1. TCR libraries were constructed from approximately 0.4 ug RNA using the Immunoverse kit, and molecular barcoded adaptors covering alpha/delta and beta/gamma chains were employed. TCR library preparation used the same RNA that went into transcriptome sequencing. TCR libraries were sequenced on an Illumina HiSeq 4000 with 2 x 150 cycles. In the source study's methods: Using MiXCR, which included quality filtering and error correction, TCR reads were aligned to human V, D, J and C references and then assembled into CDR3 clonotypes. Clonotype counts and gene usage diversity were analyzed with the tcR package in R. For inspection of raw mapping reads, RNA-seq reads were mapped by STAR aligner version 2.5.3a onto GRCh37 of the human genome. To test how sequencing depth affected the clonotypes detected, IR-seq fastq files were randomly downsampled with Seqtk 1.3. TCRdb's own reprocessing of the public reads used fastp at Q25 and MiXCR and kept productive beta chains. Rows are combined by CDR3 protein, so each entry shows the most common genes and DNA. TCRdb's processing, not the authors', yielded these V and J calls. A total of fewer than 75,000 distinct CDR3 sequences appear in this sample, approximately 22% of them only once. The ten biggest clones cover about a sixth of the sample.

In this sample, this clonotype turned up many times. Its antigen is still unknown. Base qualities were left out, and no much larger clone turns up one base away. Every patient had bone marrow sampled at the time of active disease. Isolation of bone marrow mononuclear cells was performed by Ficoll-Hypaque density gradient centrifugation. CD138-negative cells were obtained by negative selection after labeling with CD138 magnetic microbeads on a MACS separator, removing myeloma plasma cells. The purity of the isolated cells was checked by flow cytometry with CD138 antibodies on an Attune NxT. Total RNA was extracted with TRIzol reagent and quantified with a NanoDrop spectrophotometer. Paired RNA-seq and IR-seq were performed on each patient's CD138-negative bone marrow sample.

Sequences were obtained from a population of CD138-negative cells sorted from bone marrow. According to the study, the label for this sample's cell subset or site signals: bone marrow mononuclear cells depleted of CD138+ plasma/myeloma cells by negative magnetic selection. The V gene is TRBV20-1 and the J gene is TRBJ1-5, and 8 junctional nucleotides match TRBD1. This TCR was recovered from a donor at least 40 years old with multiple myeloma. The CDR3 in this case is CSASQGAYSNQPQHF. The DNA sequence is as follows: TGCAGTGCTAGCCAGGGGGCTTATAGCAATCAGCCCCAGCATTTT.